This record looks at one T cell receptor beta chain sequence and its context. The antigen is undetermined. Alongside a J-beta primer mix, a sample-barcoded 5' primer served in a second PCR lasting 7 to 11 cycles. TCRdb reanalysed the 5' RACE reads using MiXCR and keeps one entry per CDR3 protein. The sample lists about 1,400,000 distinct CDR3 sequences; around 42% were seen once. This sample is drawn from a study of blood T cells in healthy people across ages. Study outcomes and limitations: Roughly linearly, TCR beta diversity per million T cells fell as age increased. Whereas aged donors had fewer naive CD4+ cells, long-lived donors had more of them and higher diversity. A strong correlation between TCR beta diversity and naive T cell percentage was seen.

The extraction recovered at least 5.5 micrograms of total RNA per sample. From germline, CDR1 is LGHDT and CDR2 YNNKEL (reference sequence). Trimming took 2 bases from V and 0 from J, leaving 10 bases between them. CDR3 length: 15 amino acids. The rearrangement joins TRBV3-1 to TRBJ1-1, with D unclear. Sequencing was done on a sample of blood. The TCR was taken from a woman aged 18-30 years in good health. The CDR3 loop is CASSQLRAMNTEAFF. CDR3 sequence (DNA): TGTGCCAGCAGCCAATTACGGGCCATGAACACTGAAGCTTTCTTT.